These 9 T cell receptor beta chains came from one sample sequenced in a study of blood T cell repertoires in COVID-19. The method was immunoSEQ multiplex PCR; TCRdb's version includes in-frame clones alone and lacks a portion of them. The sample lists some 340,000 clones, roughly four fifths occurring once. Material for sequencing was PBMCs or T cells enriched from blood (not recorded which). These receptors were taken from a woman in her forties or fifties who had recovered from COVID-19.

The chain links TRBV3-1 (or the pseudogene TRBV3-2) to TRBJ1-1, with D possibly TRBD1 on 6 matching bases. V lost 3 bases and J 4 bases, leaving 12 bases between the germline ends. The germline gives CDR1 LGHDT, CDR2 YNNKEL (reference sequence). The CDR3 consists of 14 residues. CDR3 bases: TGTGCCAGCAGCCAGCCGGGGGGCACCACTGAAGCTTTCTTT. Amino acids: CASSQPGGTTEAFF.

V and J are TRBV7-3 and TRBJ2-7; 8 bases align to TRBD2. Trimming took 5 bases from V and 4 from J; bases not matched to a gene: 10. Germline loops: CDR1 SGHTA, CDR2 FQGTGA. The CDR3 loop spans 15 amino acids. The CDR3 protein is CASSPGGPGNYEQYF. The CDR3 nucleotides read TGTGCCAGCAGCCCGGGGGGGCCGGGGAATTACGAGCAGTACTTC.

The genes are TRBV19 and TRBJ1-5; 7 bases align to TRBD1. The CDR3 contains 16 residues. Germline CDR1 reads LNHDA; CDR2 reads SQIVND (reference sequence). V dropped 2 bases and J dropped 2; count of bases not matched to a gene: 6. CDR3 DNA: TGTGCCAGTAGTATACAGACAGGGCGGGGCAATCAGCCCCAGCATTTT. This codes for CASSIQTGRGNQPQHF. Drawing the rest from reference TRBV19 and TRBJ1-5, the complete variable domain is DGGITQSPKYLFRKEGQNVTLSCEQNLNHDAMYWYRQDPGQGLRLIYYSQIVNDFQKGDIAEGYSVSREKKESFPLTVTSAQKNPTAFYLCASSIQTGRGNQPQHFGDGTRLSIL.

V usage is TRBV6-2 or TRBV6-3 and J usage is TRBJ1-2; D may be TRBD1 (5 bases). This CDR3 is 14 amino acids long. CDR1 is MNHEY, CDR2 SVGEGT, per germline. Trimming pared 0 bases from V and 4 bases from J, leaving 9 bases between. The CDR3 DNA sequence: TGTGCCAGCAGTTACTCGACAGAACTCTATGGCTACACCTTC. It codes for CASSYSTELYGYTF.

The chain has TRBV25-1 and TRBJ2-7; D perhaps matches TRBD2 (5 bases). The CDR3 is made up of 14 amino acids. Germline V gene lookup returns CDR1 MGHDK and CDR2 SYGVNS. CDR3 nucleotides: TGTGCTACCGGGGAGCCGGGTCACTCCTACGAGCAGTACTTC. Translating it yields CATGEPGHSYEQYF.

The chain combines TRBV7-9 with TRBJ1-2, with TRBD1 matching 9 bases. Germline V gives CDR1 SEHNR, CDR2 FQNEAQ (reference sequence). V gave up 5 bases and J gave up 4 bases; unmatched junction bases: 8. This CDR3 has 15 residues. The CDR3 nucleotides are TGTGCCAGCAGCCCGACCCGGGACAGGGCCTATGGCTACACCTTC. Protein sequence: CASSPTRDRAYGYTF. Looking up the rest from reference TRBV7-9 and TRBJ1-2 gives the full variable domain: DTGVSQNPRHKITKRGQNVTFRCDPISEHNRLYWYRQTLGQGPEFLTYFQNEAQLEKSRLLSDRFSAERPKGSFSTLEIQRTEQGDSAMYLCASSPTRDRAYGYTFGSGTRLTVV.

V and J are TRBV12-3 or TRBV12-4 and TRBJ1-1; perhaps TRBD1 as D (5 bases). The CDR3 length is 13 residues. The V gene lost 5 bases and the J gene lost 8 bases, with 15 bases spanning the gap. The chain's CDR3 is CASSASGGREAFF. The CDR3 DNA follows: TGTGCCAGCAGTGCTAGCGGGGGAAGGGAAGCTTTCTTT.

The CDR3 nucleotides read TGCAGCGTTGAAACAGGGAATAACTATGGCTACACCTTC. Protein product: CSVETGNNYGYTF. The chain carries TRBV29-1 and TRBJ1-2; D is possibly TRBD1 (6 bases). The CDR3 loop spans 13 amino acids. V dropped 2 bases and J dropped 1 base, with 8 bases sitting between them. Per the germline V gene, CDR1 is SQVTM and CDR2 is ANQGSEA. Drawing the rest from reference TRBV29-1 and TRBJ1-2, the complete variable domain is SAVISQKPSRDICQRGTSLTIQCQVDSQVTMMFWYRQQPGQSLTLIATANQGSEATYESGFVIDKFPISRPNLTFSTLTVSNMSPEDSSIYLCSVETGNNYGYTFGSGTRLTVV.

The chain joins TRBV10-3 to TRBJ2-1; TRBD2 is a possible D gene (6 bases). V lost 1 base and J 6 bases, leaving 10 bases between the germline ends. The germline V gene encodes CDR1 ENHRY and CDR2 SYGVKD. The CDR3 consists of 14 residues. The CDR3 loop reads CAISEFGGTNEQFF. The DNA for the CDR3 is TGTGCCATCAGTGAGTTTGGAGGGACCAATGAGCAGTTCTTC.